This TCR beta chain was found in a study of control samples from healthy donors and cancer patients. Germline V CDR1 and CDR2: KGHDR, SFDVKD. Trimming shortened V by 9 bases and J by 4 bases, and 12 bases separated the two germline ends. This CDR3 has 13 residues. Data came from immunoSEQ multiplex PCR; TCRdb stores just in-frame clones and leaves some out. The table shows about 140,000 clones, with roughly 92% occurring only once. Input material: blood. The TCR sequence derives from a man between 35 and 55 years old in good health. The chain links TRBV24-1 to TRBJ2-1, with D perhaps assigned TRBD1 or TRBD2 (5 bases each). DNA of the CDR3: TGTGCCACCGGGGGACGAGCTTACAATGAGCAGTTCTTC. This codes for CATGGRAYNEQFF.